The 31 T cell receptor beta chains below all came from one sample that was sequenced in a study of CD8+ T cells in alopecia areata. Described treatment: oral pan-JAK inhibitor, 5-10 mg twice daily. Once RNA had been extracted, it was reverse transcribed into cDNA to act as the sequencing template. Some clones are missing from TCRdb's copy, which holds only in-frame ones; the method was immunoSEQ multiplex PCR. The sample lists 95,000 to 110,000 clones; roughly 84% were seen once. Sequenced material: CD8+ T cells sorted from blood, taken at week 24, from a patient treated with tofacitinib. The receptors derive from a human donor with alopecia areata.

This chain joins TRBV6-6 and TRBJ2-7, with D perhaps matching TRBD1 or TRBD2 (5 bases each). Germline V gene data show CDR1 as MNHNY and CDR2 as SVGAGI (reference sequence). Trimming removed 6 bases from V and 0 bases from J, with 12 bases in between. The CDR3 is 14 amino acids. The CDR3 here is CASSNWDRSYEQYF. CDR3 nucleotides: TGTGCCAGCAGCAACTGGGACCGCTCCTACGAGCAGTACTTC.

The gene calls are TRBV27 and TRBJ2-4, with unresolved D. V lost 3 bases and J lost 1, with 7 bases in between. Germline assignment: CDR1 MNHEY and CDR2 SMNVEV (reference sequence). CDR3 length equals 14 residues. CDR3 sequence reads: CASSLMGAKNIQYF. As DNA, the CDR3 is TGTGCCAGCAGTTTGATGGGGGCCAAAAACATTCAGTACTTC.

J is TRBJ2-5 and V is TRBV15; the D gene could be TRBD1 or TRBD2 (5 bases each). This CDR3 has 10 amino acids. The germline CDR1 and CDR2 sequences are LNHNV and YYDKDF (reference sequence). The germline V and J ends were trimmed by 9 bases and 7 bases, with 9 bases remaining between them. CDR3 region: CATGAGTQYF. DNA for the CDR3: TGTGCCACAGGGGCGGGGACCCAGTACTTC.

The CDR3 is CASSEGVGNTIYF. The CDR3 DNA is TGTGCCAGCAGTGAAGGGGTTGGAAACACCATATATTTT. The chain combines TRBV2 with TRBJ1-3; D not certain. This CDR3 region has 13 residues. Trimming removed 1 base from V and 3 bases from J, with 4 bases in between. CDR1 is SNHLY, CDR2 FYNNEI, per germline.

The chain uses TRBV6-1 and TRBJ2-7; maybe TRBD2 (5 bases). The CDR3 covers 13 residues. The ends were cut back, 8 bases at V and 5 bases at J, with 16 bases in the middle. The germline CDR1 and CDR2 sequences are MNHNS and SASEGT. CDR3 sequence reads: CASWTALFHEQYF. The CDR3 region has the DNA TGTGCCAGCTGGACTGCACTCTTCCACGAGCAGTACTTC.

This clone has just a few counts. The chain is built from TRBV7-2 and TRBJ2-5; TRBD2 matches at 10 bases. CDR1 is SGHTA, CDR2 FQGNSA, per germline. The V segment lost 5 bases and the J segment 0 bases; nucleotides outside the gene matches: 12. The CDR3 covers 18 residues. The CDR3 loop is CASSLTSTGLANQETQYF. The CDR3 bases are TGTGCCAGCAGCCTCACGTCCACGGGACTAGCGAACCAAGAGACCCAGTACTTC.

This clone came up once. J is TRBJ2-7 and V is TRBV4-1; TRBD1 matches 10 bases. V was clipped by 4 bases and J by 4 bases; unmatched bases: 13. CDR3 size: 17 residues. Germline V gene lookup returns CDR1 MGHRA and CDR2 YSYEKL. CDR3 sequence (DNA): TGCGCCAGCAGCCCCCAAATAGTGGGACAGGGGCAGTACGAGCAGTACTTC. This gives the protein CASSPQIVGQGQYEQYF.

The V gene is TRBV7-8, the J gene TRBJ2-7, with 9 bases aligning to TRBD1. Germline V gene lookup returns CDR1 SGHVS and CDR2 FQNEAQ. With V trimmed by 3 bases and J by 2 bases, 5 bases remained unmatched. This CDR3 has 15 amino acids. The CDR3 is CASSFRQGVTYEQYF. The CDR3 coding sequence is TGTGCCAGCAGCTTCCGACAGGGGGTGACCTACGAGCAGTACTTC.

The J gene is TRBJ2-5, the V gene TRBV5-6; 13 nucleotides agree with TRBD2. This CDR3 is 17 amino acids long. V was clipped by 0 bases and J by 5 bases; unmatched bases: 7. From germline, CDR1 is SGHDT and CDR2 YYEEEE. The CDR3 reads CASSLAGRTSGGETQYF. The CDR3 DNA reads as TGTGCCAGCAGCTTGGCGGGCCGGACTAGCGGGGGTGAGACCCAGTACTTC.

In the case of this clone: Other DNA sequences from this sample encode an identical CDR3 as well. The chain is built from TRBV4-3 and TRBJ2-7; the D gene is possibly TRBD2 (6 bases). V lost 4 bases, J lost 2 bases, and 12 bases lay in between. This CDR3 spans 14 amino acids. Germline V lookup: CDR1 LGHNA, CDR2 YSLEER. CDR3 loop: CASSPGTGTYEQYF. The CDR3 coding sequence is TGCGCCAGCAGCCCCGGGACTGGGACCTACGAGCAGTACTTC.

For the CDR3, the DNA is TGTGCCAGCAGCCCCGCTCACGCCACAGATACGCAGTATTTT. The encoded protein is CASSPAHATDTQYF. The J gene is TRBJ2-3, the V gene TRBV5-6; D call uncertain. In germline, CDR1 is SGHDT, CDR2 YYEEEE. The V and J ends lost 4 bases and 2 bases respectively, with 11 bases between them. CDR3 length: 14 residues.

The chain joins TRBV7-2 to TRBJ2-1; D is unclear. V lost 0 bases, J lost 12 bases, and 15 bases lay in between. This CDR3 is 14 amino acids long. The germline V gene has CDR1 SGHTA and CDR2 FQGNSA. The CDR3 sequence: CASSLAGQPRRQFF. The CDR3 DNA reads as TGTGCCAGCAGCTTAGCAGGGCAGCCCCGGAGGCAGTTCTTC.

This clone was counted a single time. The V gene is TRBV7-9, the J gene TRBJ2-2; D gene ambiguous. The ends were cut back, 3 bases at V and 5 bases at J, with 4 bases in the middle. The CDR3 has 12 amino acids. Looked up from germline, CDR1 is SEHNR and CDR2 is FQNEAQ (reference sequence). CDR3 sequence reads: CASSLNTGELFF. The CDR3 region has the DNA TGTGCCAGCAGCTTGAATACCGGGGAGCTGTTTTTT.

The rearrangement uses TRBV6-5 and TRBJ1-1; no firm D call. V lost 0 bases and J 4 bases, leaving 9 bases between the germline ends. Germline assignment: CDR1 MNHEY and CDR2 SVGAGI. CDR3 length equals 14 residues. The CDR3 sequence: CASSYSNSPTEAFF. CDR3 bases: TGTGCCAGCAGTTACTCGAACAGCCCCACTGAAGCTTTCTTT.

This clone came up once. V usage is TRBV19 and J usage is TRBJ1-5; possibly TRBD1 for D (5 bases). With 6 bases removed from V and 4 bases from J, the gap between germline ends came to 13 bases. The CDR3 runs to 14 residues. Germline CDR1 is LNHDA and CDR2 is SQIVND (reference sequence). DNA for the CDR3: TGTGCCAGTAGCATTTCTCCAGGGAATCAGCCCCAGCATTTT. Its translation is CASSISPGNQPQHF.

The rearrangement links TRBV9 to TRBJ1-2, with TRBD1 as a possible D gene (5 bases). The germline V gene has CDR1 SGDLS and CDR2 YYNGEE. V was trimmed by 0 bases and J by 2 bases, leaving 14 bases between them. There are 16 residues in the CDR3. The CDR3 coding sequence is TGTGCCAGCAGCGTAGATCGGACATCGGTAAACTATGGCTACACCTTC. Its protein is CASSVDRTSVNYGYTF.

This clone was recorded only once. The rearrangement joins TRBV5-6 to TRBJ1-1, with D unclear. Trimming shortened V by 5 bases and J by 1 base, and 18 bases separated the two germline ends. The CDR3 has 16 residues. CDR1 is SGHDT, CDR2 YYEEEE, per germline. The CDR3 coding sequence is TGTGCCAGCAGTCAGGTGGCGGGAGTGAGGAACACTGAAGCTTTCTTT. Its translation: CASSQVAGVRNTEAFF.

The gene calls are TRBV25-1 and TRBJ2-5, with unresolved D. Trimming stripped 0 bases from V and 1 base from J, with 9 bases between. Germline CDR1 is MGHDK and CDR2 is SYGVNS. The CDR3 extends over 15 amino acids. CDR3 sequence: CASSEYSGPQETQYF. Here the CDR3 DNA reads TGTGCCAGCAGTGAATACTCCGGACCCCAAGAGACCCAGTACTTC. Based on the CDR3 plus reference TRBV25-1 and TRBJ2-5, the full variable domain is EADIYQTPRYLVIGTGKKITLECSQTMGHDKMYWYQQDPGMELHLIHYSYGVNSTEKGDLSSESTVSRIRTEHFPLTLESARPSHTSQYLCASSEYSGPQETQYFGPGTRLLVL.

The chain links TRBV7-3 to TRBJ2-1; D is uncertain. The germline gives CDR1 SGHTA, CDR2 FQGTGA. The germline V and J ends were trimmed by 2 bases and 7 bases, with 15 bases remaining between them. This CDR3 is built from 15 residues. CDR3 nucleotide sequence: TGTGCCAGCAGCTTAGTCGGATCCCCTGGTAATGAGCAGTTCTTC. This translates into CASSLVGSPGNEQFF.

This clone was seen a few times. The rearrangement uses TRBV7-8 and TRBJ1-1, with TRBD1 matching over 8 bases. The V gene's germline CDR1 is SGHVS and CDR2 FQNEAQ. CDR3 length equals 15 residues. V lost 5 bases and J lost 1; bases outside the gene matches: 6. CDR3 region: CASSHPRGQNTEAFF. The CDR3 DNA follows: TGTGCCAGCAGCCACCCCAGGGGGCAGAACACTGAAGCTTTCTTT.

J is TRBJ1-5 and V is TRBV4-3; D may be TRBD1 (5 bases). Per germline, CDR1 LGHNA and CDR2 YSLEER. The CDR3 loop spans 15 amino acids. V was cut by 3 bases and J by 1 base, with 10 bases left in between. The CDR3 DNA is TGCGCCAGCAGCCACAGGGAGGCCAGCAATCAGCCCCAGCATTTT. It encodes CASSHREASNQPQHF.

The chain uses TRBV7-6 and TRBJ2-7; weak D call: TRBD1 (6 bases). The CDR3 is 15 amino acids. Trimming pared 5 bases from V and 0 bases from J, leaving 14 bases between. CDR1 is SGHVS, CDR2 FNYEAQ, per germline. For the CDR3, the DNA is TGTGCCAGCAGCCCGACAGGACGATTCTCCTACGAGCAGTACTTC. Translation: CASSPTGRFSYEQYF.

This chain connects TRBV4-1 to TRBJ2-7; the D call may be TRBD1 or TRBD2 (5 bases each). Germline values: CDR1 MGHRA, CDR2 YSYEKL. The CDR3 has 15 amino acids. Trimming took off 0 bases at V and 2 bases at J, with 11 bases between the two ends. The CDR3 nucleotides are TGCGCCAGCAGCCAAGATACCAGGGAGCCCTACGAGCAGTACTTC. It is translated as CASSQDTREPYEQYF.

The chain's CDR3 is CASSPSIRSGGPSYEQYF. In DNA form, the CDR3 reads TGTGCCAGTAGTCCCAGCATTCGGAGCGGGGGCCCATCCTACGAGCAGTACTTC. The V call is TRBV19, the J call TRBJ2-7; 8 bases line up with TRBD2. Trimming removed 5 bases from V and 1 base from J; junction bases left unmatched: 16. The germline CDR1 and CDR2 sequences are LNHDA and SQIVND (reference sequence). The CDR3 length is 18 residues.

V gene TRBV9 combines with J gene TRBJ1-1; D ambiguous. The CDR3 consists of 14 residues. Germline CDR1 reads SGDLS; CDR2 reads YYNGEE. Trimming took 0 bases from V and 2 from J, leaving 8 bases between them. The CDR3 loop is CASSVATGNTEAFF. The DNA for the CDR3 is TGTGCCAGCAGCGTAGCTACCGGAAACACTGAAGCTTTCTTT.

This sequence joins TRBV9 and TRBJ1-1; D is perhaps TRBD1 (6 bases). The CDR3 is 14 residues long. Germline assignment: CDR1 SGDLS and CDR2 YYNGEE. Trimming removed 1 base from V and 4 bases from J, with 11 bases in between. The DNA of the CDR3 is TGTGCCAGCAGCGTAAGGGCGACAGGCACTGAAGCTTTCTTT. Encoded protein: CASSVRATGTEAFF.

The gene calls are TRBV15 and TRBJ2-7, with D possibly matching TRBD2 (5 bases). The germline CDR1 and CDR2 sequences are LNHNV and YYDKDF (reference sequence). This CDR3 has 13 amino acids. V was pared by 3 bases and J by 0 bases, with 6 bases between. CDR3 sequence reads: CATSSGNSYEQYF. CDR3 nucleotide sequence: TGTGCCACCAGCAGCGGGAACTCCTACGAGCAGTACTTC.

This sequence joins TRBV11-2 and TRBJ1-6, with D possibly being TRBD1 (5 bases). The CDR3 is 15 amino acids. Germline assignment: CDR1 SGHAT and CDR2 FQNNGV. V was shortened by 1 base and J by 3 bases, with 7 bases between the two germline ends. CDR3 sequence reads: CASSLVGDYNSPLHF. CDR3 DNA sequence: TGTGCCAGCAGCTTAGTAGGGGACTATAATTCACCCCTCCACTTT. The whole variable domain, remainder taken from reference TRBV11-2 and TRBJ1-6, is EAGVAQSPRYKIIEKRQSVAFWCNPISGHATLYWYQQILGQGPKLLIQFQNNGVVDDSQLPKDRFSAERLKGVDSTLKIQPAKLEDSAVYLCASSLVGDYNSPLHFGNGTRLTVT.

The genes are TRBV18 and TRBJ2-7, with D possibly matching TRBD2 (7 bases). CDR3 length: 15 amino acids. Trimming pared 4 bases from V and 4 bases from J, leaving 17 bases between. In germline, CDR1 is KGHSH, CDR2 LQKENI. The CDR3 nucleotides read TGTGCCAGCTCACTCGTCCGGGGGGCATCATACGAGCAGTACTTC. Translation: CASSLVRGASYEQYF.

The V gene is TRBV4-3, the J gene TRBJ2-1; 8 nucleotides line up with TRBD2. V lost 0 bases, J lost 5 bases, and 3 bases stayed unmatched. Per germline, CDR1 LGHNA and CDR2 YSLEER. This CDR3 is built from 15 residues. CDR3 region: CASSQESGGHNEQFF. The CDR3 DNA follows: TGCGCCAGCAGCCAAGAGAGCGGGGGACACAATGAGCAGTTCTTC.

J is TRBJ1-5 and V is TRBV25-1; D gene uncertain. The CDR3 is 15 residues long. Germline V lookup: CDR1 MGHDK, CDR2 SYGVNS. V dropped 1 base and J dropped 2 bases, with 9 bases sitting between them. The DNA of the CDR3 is TGTGCCAGCAGTGAATCCGGACTCCGCAATCAGCCCCAGCATTTT. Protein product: CASSESGLRNQPQHF.